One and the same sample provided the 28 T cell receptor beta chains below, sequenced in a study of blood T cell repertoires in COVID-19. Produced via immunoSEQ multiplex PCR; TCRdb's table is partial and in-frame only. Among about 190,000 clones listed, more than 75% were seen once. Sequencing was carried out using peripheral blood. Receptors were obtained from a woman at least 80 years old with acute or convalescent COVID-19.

CDR3 sequence: CASSSLAGVREQYF. DNA of the CDR3: TGTGCCAGCAGCTCCCTAGCGGGAGTGCGGGAGCAGTACTTC. The V and J genes are TRBV6-2 or TRBV6-3 and TRBJ2-7; 10 bases agree with TRBD2. The V gene end was trimmed by 6 bases and the J gene end by 7 bases; junction bases not matched to a gene: 9. The CDR3 runs to 14 residues. Per germline, CDR1 MNHEY and CDR2 SVGEGT.

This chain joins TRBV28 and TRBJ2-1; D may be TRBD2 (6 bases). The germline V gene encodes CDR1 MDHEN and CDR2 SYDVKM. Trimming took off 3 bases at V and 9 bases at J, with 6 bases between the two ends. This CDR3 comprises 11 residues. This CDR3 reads CASSLEGEQFF. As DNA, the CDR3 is TGTGCCAGCAGTTTGGAGGGTGAGCAGTTCTTC. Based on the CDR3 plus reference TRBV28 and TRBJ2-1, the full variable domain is DVKVTQSSRYLVKRTGEKVFLECVQDMDHENMFWYRQDPGLGLRLIYFSYDVKMKEKGDIPEGYSVSREKKERFSLILESASTNQTSMYLCASSLEGEQFFGPGTRLTVL.

The CDR3: CASSSLDNTPYEQYF. For the CDR3, the DNA is TGTGCCAGCAGTTCCTTGGACAATACCCCCTACGAGCAGTACTTC. The chain employs TRBV6-2 or TRBV6-3 and TRBJ2-7, with D possibly being TRBD1 (5 bases). The germline V and J ends were trimmed by 4 bases and 2 bases, with 15 bases remaining between them. Per germline, CDR1 MNHEY and CDR2 SVGEGT. The CDR3 is made up of 15 amino acids.

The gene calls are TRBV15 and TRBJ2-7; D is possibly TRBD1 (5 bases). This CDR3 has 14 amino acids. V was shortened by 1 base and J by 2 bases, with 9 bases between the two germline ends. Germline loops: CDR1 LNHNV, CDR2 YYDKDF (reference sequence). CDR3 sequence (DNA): TGTGCCACCAGCAGAGGGGGCGCGGCCTACGAGCAGTACTTC. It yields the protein CATSRGGAAYEQYF.

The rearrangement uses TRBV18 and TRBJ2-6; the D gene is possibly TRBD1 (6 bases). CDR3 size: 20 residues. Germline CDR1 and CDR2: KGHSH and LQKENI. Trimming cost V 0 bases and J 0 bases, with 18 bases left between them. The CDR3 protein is CASSPPQGPTAFSGANVLTF. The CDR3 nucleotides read TGTGCCAGCTCACCACCGCAGGGGCCGACCGCCTTCTCTGGGGCCAACGTCCTGACTTTC. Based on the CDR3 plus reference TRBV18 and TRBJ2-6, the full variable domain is NAGVMQNPRHLVRRRGQEARLRCSPMKGHSHVYWYRQLPEEGLKFMVYLQKENIIDESGMPKERFSAEFPKEGPSILRIQQVVRGDSAAYFCASSPPQGPTAFSGANVLTFGAGSRLTVL.

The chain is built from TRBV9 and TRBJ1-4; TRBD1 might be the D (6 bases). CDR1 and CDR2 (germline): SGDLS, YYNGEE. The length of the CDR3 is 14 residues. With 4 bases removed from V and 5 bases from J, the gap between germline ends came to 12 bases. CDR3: CASSTGLQNEKLFF. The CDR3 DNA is TGTGCCAGCAGCACAGGGCTTCAGAATGAAAAACTGTTTTTT.

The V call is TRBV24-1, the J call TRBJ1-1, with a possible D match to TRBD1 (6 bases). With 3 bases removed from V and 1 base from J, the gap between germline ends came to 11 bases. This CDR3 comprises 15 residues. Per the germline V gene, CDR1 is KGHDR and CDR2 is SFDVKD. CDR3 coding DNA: TGTGCCACCAGTGATGGAGGCAGGGGGAACACTGAAGCTTTCTTT. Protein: CATSDGGRGNTEAFF.

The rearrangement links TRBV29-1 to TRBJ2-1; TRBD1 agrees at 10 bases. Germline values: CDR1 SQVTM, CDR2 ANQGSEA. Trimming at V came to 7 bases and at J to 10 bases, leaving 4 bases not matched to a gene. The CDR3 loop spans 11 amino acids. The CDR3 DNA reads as TGCAGCGCCGGGACAGGGGTCGAGCAGTTCTTC. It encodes CSAGTGVEQFF.

Here the CDR3 reads CASSLTLGQGNSPLHF. DNA for the CDR3: TGTGCCAGCAGCTTAACATTAGGACAGGGTAATTCACCCCTCCACTTT. The V and J genes are TRBV11-2 and TRBJ1-6, with 8 bases lining up with TRBD1. CDR3 length: 16 residues. Looked up from germline, CDR1 is SGHAT and CDR2 is FQNNGV. The V gene end was trimmed by 2 bases and the J gene end by 6 bases; junction bases not matched to a gene: 6. Complete variable domain (other parts from reference TRBV11-2 and TRBJ1-6): EAGVAQSPRYKIIEKRQSVAFWCNPISGHATLYWYQQILGQGPKLLIQFQNNGVVDDSQLPKDRFSAERLKGVDSTLKIQPAKLEDSAVYLCASSLTLGQGNSPLHFGNGTRLTVT.

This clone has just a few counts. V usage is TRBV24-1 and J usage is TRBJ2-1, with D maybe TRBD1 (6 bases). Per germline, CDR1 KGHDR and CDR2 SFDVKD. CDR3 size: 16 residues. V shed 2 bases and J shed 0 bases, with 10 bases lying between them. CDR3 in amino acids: CATSDSGRGSYNEQFF. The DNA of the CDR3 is TGTGCCACCAGTGATTCCGGCAGGGGCTCCTACAATGAGCAGTTCTTC.

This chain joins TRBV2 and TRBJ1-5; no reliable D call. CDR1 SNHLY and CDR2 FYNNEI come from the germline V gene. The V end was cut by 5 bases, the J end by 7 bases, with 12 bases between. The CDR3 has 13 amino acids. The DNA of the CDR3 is TGTGCCAGCAGTCCCTACGACTCCCAGCCCCAGCATTTT. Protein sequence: CASSPYDSQPQHF. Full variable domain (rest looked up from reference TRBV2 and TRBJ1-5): EPEVTQTPSHQVTQMGQEVILRCVPISNHLYFYWYRQILGQKVEFLVSFYNNEISEKSEIFDDQFSVERPDGSNFTLKIRSTKLEDSAMYFCASSPYDSQPQHFGDGTRLSIL.

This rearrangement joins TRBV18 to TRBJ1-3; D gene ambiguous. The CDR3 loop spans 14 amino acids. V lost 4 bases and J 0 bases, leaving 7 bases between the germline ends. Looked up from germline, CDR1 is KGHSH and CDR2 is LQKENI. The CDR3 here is CASSQQLSGNTIYF. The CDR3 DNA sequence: TGTGCCAGCTCACAACAGCTCTCTGGAAACACCATATATTTT.

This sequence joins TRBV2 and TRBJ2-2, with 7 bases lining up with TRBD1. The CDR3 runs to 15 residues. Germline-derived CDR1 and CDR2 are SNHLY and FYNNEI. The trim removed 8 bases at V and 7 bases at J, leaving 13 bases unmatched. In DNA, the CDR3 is TGTGCCAGCTCCATCACAGGGGCCTCAGGCGGGGAGCTGTTTTTT. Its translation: CASSITGASGGELFF.

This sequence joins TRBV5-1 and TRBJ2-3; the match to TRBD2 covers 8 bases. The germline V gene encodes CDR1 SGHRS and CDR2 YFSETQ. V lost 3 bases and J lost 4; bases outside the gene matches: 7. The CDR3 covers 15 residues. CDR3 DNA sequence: TGCGCCAGCAGCTCGGGGGGACTAGTTGCAGATACGCAGTATTTT. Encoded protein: CASSSGGLVADTQYF. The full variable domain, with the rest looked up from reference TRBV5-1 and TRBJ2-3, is KAGVTQTPRYLIKTRGQQVTLSCSPISGHRSVSWYQQTPGQGLQFLFEYFSETQRNKGNFPGRFSGRQFSNSRSEMNVSTLELGDSALYLCASSSGGLVADTQYFGPGTRLTVL.

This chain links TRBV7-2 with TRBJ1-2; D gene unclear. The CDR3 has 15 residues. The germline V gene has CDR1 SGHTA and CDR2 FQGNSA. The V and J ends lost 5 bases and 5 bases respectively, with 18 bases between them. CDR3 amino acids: CASSPRADTLYGYTF. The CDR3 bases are TGTGCCAGCAGCCCTAGAGCCGATACGTTGTATGGCTACACCTTC.

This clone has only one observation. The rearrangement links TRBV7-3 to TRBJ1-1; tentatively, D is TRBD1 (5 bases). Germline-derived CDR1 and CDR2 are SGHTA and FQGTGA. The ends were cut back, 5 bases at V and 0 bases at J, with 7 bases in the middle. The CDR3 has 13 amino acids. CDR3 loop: CASSQGVNTEAFF. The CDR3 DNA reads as TGTGCCAGCAGCCAAGGGGTGAACACTGAAGCTTTCTTT.

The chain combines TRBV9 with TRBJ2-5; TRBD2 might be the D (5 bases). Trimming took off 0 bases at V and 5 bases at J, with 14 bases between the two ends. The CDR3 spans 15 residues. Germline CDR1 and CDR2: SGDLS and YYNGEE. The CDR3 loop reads CASSVVGSVGETQYF. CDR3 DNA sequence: TGTGCCAGCAGCGTAGTAGGGAGCGTGGGGGAGACCCAGTACTTC.

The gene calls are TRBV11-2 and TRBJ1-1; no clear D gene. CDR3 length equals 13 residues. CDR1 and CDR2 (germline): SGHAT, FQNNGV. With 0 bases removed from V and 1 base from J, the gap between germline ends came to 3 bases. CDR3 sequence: CASSLEQNTEAFF. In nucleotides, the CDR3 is TGTGCCAGCAGCTTAGAACAGAACACTGAAGCTTTCTTT.

CDR3 region: CASSLDPTGAFF. CDR3 in DNA: TGTGCCAGCAGCTTAGACCCCACCGGGGCTTTCTTT. The rearrangement uses TRBV7-9 and TRBJ1-1, with no clear D. Germline V CDR1 and CDR2: SEHNR, FQNEAQ (reference sequence). Trimming took 1 base from V and 11 from J, leaving 11 bases between them. This CDR3 contains 12 residues.

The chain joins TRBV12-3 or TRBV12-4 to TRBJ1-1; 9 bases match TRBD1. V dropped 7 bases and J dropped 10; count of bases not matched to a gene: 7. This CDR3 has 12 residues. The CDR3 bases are TGTGCCAGCACCATCATACAGGGGGCAGCTTTCTTT. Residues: CASTIIQGAAFF.

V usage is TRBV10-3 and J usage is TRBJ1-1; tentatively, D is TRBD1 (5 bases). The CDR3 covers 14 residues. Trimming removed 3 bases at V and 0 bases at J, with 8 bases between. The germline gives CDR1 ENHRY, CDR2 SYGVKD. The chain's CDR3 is CAISDRGMNTEAFF. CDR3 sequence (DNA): TGTGCCATCAGTGATCGGGGGATGAACACTGAAGCTTTCTTT.

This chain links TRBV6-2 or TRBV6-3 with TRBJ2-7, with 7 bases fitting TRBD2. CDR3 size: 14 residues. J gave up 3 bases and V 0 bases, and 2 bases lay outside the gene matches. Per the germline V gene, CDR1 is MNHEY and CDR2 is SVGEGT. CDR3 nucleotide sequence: TGTGCCAGCAGTTACTCTCCTAGCGGCTACGAGCAGTACTTC. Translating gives CASSYSPSGYEQYF.

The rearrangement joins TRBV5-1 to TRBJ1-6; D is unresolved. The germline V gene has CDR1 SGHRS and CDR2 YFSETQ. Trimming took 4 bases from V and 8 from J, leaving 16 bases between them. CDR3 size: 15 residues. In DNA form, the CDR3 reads TGCGCCAGCAGCCCCTCGGCAGGTGTTTATTCACCCCTCCACTTT. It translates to CASSPSAGVYSPLHF.

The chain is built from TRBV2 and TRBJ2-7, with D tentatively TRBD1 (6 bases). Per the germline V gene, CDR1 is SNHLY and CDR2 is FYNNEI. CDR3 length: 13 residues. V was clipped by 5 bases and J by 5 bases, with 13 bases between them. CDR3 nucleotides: TGTGCCAGCAGTTCAACAGGGTTGGACGAGCAGTACTTC. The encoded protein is CASSSTGLDEQYF.

The CDR3: CASSATDRDYGYTF. CDR3 in DNA: TGTGCCAGCAGCGCCACGGACAGGGATTATGGCTACACCTTC. This chain links TRBV27 with TRBJ1-2, with 8 bases aligning to TRBD1. With V trimmed by 6 bases and J by 5 bases, 8 bases remained unmatched. The V gene's germline CDR1 is MNHEY and CDR2 SMNVEV (reference sequence). The CDR3 covers 14 residues.

The CDR3 reads CASSSTSGAAYEQYF. The DNA for the CDR3 is TGTGCCAGCAGCTCCACTAGCGGGGCTGCCTACGAGCAGTACTTC. The chain joins TRBV7-9 to TRBJ2-7, with 10 bases identical to TRBD2. CDR1 and CDR2 (germline): SEHNR, FQNEAQ (reference sequence). J was trimmed by 2 bases and V by 4 bases; bases with no gene match: 5. This CDR3 contains 15 residues.

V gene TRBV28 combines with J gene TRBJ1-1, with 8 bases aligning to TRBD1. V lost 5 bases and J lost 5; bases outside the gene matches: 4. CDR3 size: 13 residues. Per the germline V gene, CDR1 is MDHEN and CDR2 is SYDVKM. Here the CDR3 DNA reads TGTGCCAGCAGTACAGGGGGGGTGACTGAAGCTTTCTTT. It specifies CASSTGGVTEAFF.

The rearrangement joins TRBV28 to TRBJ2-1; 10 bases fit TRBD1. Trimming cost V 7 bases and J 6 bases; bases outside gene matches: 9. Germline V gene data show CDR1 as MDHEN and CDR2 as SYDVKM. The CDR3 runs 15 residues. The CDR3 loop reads CASTSPGTGVNEQFF. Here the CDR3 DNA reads TGTGCCAGCACCTCTCCCGGGACAGGGGTCAATGAGCAGTTCTTC.